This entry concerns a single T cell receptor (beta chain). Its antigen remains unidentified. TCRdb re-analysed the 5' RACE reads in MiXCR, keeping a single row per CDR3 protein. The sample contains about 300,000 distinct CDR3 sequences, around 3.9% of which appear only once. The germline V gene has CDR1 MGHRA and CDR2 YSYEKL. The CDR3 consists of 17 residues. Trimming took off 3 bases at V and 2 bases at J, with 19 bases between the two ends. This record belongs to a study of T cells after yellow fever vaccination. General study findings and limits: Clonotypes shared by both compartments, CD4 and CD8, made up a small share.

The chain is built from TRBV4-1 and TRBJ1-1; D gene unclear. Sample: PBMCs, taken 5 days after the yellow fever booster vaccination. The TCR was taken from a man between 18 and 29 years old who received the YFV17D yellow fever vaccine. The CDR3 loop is CASSHSLTARKNTEAFF. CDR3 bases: TGCGCCAGCAGCCATTCGTTGACGGCACGAAAAAACACTGAAGCTTTCTTT.